This TCR beta chain was obtained from a study of post-analysis software for immune sequencing data. About the study: Progressive-relapsing, secondary progressive and relapsing-remitting multiple sclerosis were among the disease courses included.

Unique molecular identifiers were built into the TCR beta cDNA libraries. TCRdb itself ran the PCR reads through MiXCR, one entry per CDR3 protein. Of 150,000 to 200,000 distinct CDR3 sequences in the sample, over 25% were seen once. Regarding the study as a whole: Compared with controls, patients had more of about 5 TRBV segments, including TRBV5-6, TRBV5-1 and TRBV20-1.

The V and J ends lost 4 bases and 11 bases respectively, with 18 bases between them. CDR1 and CDR2 (germline): SGHNT, YYREEE (reference sequence). The CDR3 runs 13 residues. In this sample, this clonotype turned up a few times. Its antigen is unidentified. A read error may be the cause here, since a much bigger clone is one base away. This receptor was taken from a girl between 5 and 17 years old with multiple sclerosis. The genes are TRBV5-4 and TRBJ2-5; D not certain. The sequenced sample consisted of blood. The CDR3 region is CASSPTESLFQYF. CDR3 coding DNA: TGTGCCAGCAGCCCCACTGAATCCCTGTTTCAGTACTTC.